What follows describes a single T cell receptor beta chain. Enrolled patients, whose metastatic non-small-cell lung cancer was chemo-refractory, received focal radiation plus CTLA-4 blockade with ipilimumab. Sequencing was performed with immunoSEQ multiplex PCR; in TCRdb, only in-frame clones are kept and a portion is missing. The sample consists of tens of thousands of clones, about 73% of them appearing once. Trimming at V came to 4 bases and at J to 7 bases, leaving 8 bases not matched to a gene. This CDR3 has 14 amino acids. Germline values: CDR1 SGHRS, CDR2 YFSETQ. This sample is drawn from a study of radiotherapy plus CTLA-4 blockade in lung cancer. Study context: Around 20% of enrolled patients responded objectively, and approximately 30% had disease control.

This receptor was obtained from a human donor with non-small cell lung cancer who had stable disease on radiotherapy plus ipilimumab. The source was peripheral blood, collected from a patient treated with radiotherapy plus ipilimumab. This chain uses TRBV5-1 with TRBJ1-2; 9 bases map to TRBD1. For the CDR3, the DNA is TGCGCCAGCAGCCCGGACAGGGGCGCTGGTGGCTACACCTTC. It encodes CASSPDRGAGGYTF.